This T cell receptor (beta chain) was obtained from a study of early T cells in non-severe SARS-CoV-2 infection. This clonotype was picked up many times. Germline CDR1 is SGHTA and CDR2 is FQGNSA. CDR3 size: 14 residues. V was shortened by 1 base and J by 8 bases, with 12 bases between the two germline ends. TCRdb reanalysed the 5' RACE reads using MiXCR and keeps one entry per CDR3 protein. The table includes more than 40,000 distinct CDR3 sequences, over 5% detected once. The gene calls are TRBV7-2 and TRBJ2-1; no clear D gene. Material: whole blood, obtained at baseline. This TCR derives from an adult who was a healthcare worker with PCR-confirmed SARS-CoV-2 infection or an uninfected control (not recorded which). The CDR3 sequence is CASSLVITADEQFF. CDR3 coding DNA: TGTGCCAGCAGCTTAGTGATCACCGCCGATGAGCAGTTCTTC.